One and the same sample provided the 13 T cell receptor beta chains below, sequenced in a study of shared clonotypes between healthy human individuals. Terminally differentiated effector memory CD45RA+ cells were excluded by CCR7 positive selection of CD45RO-negative cells. Sequenced by immunoSEQ multiplex PCR; TCRdb stores in-frame clones only, minus some. The data contain about 1.9 million clones, 93% of them singletons. Sample: naive CD8+ T cells from PBMCs. The origin of the receptors is a man aged 18 to 29 in good health. Some clones in this sample may be carry-over from other donors' samples.

The rearrangement links TRBV29-1 to TRBJ2-1; D is uncertain. Germline lookup yields CDR1 SQVTM and CDR2 ANQGSEA. The CDR3 is made up of 11 amino acids. Trimming took 6 bases from V and 4 from J, leaving 7 bases between them. The chain's CDR3 is CSVTRYNEQFF. CDR3 coding DNA: TGCAGCGTGACAAGGTACAATGAGCAGTTCTTC.

As to this clone: This CDR3 is also generated by other DNA sequences in the sample. The J gene is TRBJ2-7, the V gene TRBV28; no clear D gene. There are 14 residues in the CDR3. V dropped 2 bases and J dropped 0 bases, with 8 bases sitting between them. Germline CDR1 reads MDHEN; CDR2 reads SYDVKM. The DNA for the CDR3 is TGTGCCAGCAGTTTAACCAGGTTCTCCTACGAGCAGTACTTC. Amino acids: CASSLTRFSYEQYF.

Notes on this clone: The same CDR3 is also encoded by other DNA sequences in this sample. This chain joins TRBV19 and TRBJ2-7; 13 bases are shared with TRBD2. In germline, CDR1 is LNHDA, CDR2 SQIVND (reference sequence). The CDR3 loop spans 15 amino acids. V lost 1 base and J lost 3; bases outside the gene matches: 0. CDR3 protein: CASSIGTSGSYEQYF. The CDR3 DNA sequence: TGTGCCAGTAGTATAGGGACTAGCGGGAGCTACGAGCAGTACTTC.

The V and J genes are TRBV7-2 and TRBJ2-7; the D is unclear. Trimming took 1 base from V and 3 from J, leaving 7 bases between them. There are 13 residues in the CDR3. Germline values: CDR1 SGHTA, CDR2 FQGNSA. CDR3 DNA: TGTGCCAGCAGCTTAGGTAGTAACTACGAGCAGTACTTC. Encoded protein: CASSLGSNYEQYF.

Written as DNA, the CDR3 is TGTGCCAGCAGCCCCGGACAGCCTGATGGCTACACCTTC. Translating it yields CASSPGQPDGYTF. The V call is TRBV7-9, the J call TRBJ1-2, with a tentative D call TRBD1 (6 bases). Germline-derived CDR1 and CDR2 are SEHNR and FQNEAQ (reference sequence). Trimming removed 5 bases from V and 6 bases from J, with 13 bases in between. This CDR3 contains 13 residues.

This chain's CDR3 is CASSQVEGQFGELFF. The DNA of the CDR3 is TGCGCCAGCAGCCAAGTAGAGGGCCAGTTCGGGGAGCTGTTTTTT. The chain employs TRBV4-3 and TRBJ2-2; maybe TRBD2 (5 bases). The CDR3 has 15 amino acids. Per the germline V gene, CDR1 is LGHNA and CDR2 is YSLEER. The ends were cut back, 1 base at V and 7 bases at J, with 13 bases in the middle.

V gene TRBV5-1 combines with J gene TRBJ1-1, with D hard to call. Between the trimmed V and J ends, which lost 0 bases and 0 bases, there was a span of 9 bases. CDR1 SGHRS and CDR2 YFSETQ come from the germline V gene. The CDR3 sequence is 15 residues long. Written as DNA, the CDR3 is TGCGCCAGCAGCTTGGGGGCGAGTATGAACACTGAAGCTTTCTTT. Translating it yields CASSLGASMNTEAFF. The entire variable domain, with the rest obtained from reference TRBV5-1 and TRBJ1-1, is as follows: KAGVTQTPRYLIKTRGQQVTLSCSPISGHRSVSWYQQTPGQGLQFLFEYFSETQRNKGNFPGRFSGRQFSNSRSEMNVSTLELGDSALYLCASSLGASMNTEAFFGQGTRLTVV.

The V gene is TRBV7-9, the J gene TRBJ2-3; no reliable D call. The CDR3 consists of 14 residues. CDR1 and CDR2 from the germline V gene are SEHNR and FQNEAQ (reference sequence). Between the trimmed V and J ends, which lost 5 bases and 4 bases, there was a span of 13 bases. In DNA, the CDR3 is TGTGCCAGCAGCCCAACGACCGTAGCAGATACGCAGTATTTT. This translates into CASSPTTVADTQYF.

This chain links TRBV10-3 with TRBJ1-1; D is ambiguous. Germline V CDR1 and CDR2: ENHRY, SYGVKD. Trimming took 1 base from V and 1 from J, leaving 13 bases between them. The CDR3 extends over 16 amino acids. CDR3 protein: CAISEWILKANTEAFF. CDR3 bases: TGTGCCATCAGTGAGTGGATACTAAAGGCGAACACTGAAGCTTTCTTT.

This rearrangement joins TRBV5-1 to TRBJ2-7; D gene unclear. CDR3 length: 12 amino acids. CDR1 is SGHRS, CDR2 YFSETQ, per germline. Trimming pared 0 bases from V and 5 bases from J, leaving 6 bases between. Here the CDR3 reads CASSLERNEQYF. Written as DNA, the CDR3 is TGCGCCAGCAGCTTGGAGAGGAACGAGCAGTACTTC.

The rearrangement uses TRBV7-9 and TRBJ1-2; the D gene is possibly TRBD1 (6 bases). The CDR3 spans 14 residues. Trimming took off 2 bases at V and 4 bases at J, with 11 bases between the two ends. From germline, CDR1 is SEHNR and CDR2 FQNEAQ (reference sequence). CDR3 sequence (DNA): TGTGCCAGCAGCTTACCCGGGACAAGCTATGGCTACACCTTC. Its protein product is CASSLPGTSYGYTF.

The V call is TRBV7-9, the J call TRBJ1-1, with TRBD1 identical over 8 bases. Trimming removed 5 bases from V and 1 base from J; junction bases left unmatched: 9. Germline-derived CDR1 and CDR2 are SEHNR and FQNEAQ (reference sequence). This CDR3 comprises 16 residues. The CDR3 DNA reads TGTGCCAGCAGCCCACGTCGACAGGGGTGGAACACTGAAGCTTTCTTT. Its translation is CASSPRRQGWNTEAFF.

This clone came up a few times. This sequence joins TRBV29-1 and TRBJ1-4, with no clear D. The CDR3 covers 12 residues. The germline gives CDR1 SQVTM, CDR2 ANQGSEA. Between the trimmed V and J ends, which lost 7 bases and 3 bases, there was a span of 9 bases. CDR3 bases: TGCAGCGCCATAACGTCTAATGAAAAACTGTTTTTT. Its translation is CSAITSNEKLFF.